This T cell receptor (beta chain) was captured by sequencing in a study of cytomegalovirus exposure and HLA in healthy donors. Germline CDR1 and CDR2: LGHNA and YNFKEQ. This CDR3 region has 15 residues. V shed 0 bases, J shed 7 bases, and the junction held 4 bases outside the gene matches. Use of 60 Vbeta and 13 Jbeta primers characterized the PCR. Here immunoSEQ multiplex PCR was the method, and the copy in TCRdb shows in-frame clones only, minus some. This table holds fewer than 200,000 clones, 79% found once. This clonotype was obtained from a man aged 35-49 years in good health and CMV-seronegative. Sequenced material: PBMCs. This chain uses TRBV4-2 with TRBJ2-1; 9 nucleotides line up with TRBD2. The CDR3 spells CASSQDGLAINEQFF. The CDR3 DNA reads as TGTGCCAGCAGCCAAGACGGACTAGCGATTAATGAGCAGTTCTTC.